The clone carrying this TCR beta chain counts as medium-sized. Its target is unknown. This sample stems from a study of spatial heterogeneity in lung cancer. Time point denoted: sample taken at primary tumor resection. The donors were about 67 patients with non-small cell lung cancer that was early-stage and untreated. Unsorted whole RNA from tumor, nontumor lung or frozen PBMC underwent sequencing. Study-wide results and limits: Tumor T cell coverage was estimated at around 7% for alpha and about 13% for beta chains. The study found that expanded intratumoral alpha and beta TCR counts tracked tumor mutation counts.

TCR cDNA molecules each carried a unique molecular identifier. Each CDR3 protein is one row after TCRdb ran MiXCR on the 5' RACE reads. The sample lists approximately 9,500 distinct CDR3 sequences, roughly 5% occurring once. Germline CDR1 reads DFQATT; CDR2 reads SNEGSKA (reference sequence). There are 14 residues in the CDR3. With 3 bases clipped from V and 5 bases from J, the junction kept 8 bases outside the gene matches. The chain combines TRBV20-1 with TRBJ2-7, with 9 bases that match TRBD1. The clonotype was recovered from a female donor with early-stage non-small cell lung cancer. The sample here was lung tumor tissue, taken at surgery. The CDR3 sequence is CSASWDREAHEQYF. Written as DNA, the CDR3 is TGCAGTGCTAGTTGGGACAGGGAGGCGCACGAGCAGTACTTC.